This T cell receptor (beta chain) appears in the sequencing data of a study of cytomegalovirus exposure and HLA in healthy donors. Turning to the study itself: Unique TCR beta sequences numbering about 100 million came from about 180 million T cells in an earlier analysis.

Overall study results and limits: When the data were analyzed later, several of the most significant clusters appeared to be linked to common viral pathogens. Apart from CMV serostatus, no immune exposure information was available. The CMV antigen specificity of a few CMV-associated chains was confirmed through in vitro analysis.

Details on this clone: Its cognate antigen is unknown.

This CDR3 spans 15 amino acids. The germline gives CDR1 SGHRS, CDR2 YFSETQ. The PCR contained 60 Vbeta and 13 Jbeta primers. Profiling relied on immunoSEQ multiplex PCR, and the TCRdb table lists in-frame clones only, not all of them. This sample has about 110,000 clones; around three quarters occur once, and the top ten carry 5% to 7.5%. This TCR was sampled from a woman between 50 and 59 years old in good health and CMV-seropositive. V and J are TRBV5-1 and TRBJ2-5; 9 nucleotides line up with TRBD1. The J call may be incorrect, as the DNA end agrees better with TRBJ2-7. Material for sequencing was PBMCs. The CDR3 here is CASSWEGQGAYEQYF. CDR3 DNA: TGCGCCAGCAGCTGGGAGGGACAGGGAGCCTACGAGCAGTACTTC.